Sequencing of this T cell receptor beta chain was carried out in a study of blood T cell repertoires in COVID-19. The CDR3 loop spans 14 amino acids. Germline V gene lookup returns CDR1 SGDLS and CDR2 YYNGEE. V was trimmed by 0 bases and J by 7 bases, leaving 11 bases between them. Everyone who took part was about 18 to 90 years old, and they came from 20 to 25 US areas. Recovered participants had two consecutive negative NP/OP PCR tests, healthcare professional clearance, or symptom resolution. Authors' processing steps: Quantification of nucleated cells was approximated via reference gene primer amplification. The assay was immunoSEQ multiplex PCR, and TCRdb's table has in-frame clones only and misses some. Clonal size and the V and J genes are those of that table, whereas D and trimming came from the DNA. This sample has just over 150,000 clones, with around 89% found just once.

This chain joins TRBV9 and TRBJ2-1; TRBD2 is a possible D gene (7 bases). The sequenced sample consisted of PBMCs or T cells enriched from blood (not recorded which). This receptor was obtained from a woman in her forties or fifties who had recovered from COVID-19. In DNA, the CDR3 is TGTGCCAGCAGCGTAGCGGGGGGCGGAAATGAGCAGTTCTTC. Amino acid sequence: CASSVAGGGNEQFF.